This TCR beta chain was documented in a study of shared clonotypes between healthy human individuals. Study observations and caveats: For naive CD4 cells, 4% to 6% of clonotypes were shared across a handful of donors. Rarefaction gave evidence that sorted-subset sequencing remained incomplete despite large depth.

TCRdb's table, derived via immunoSEQ multiplex PCR, lists solely in-frame clones and lacks some. The table includes about 2 million clones, about 95% detected once. Naive CD8 isolation took CD45RO-negative cells positively selected for CCR7 and excluded terminally differentiated effector memory CD45RA+ cells. On this clone: Its antigen is unidentified.

V was trimmed by 0 bases and J by 6 bases, leaving 12 bases between them. The CDR3 covers 14 residues. Germline V CDR1 and CDR2: SGDLS, YYNGEE. Source material: naive CD8+ T cells sorted from blood. The V call is TRBV9, the J call TRBJ1-2, with D possibly being TRBD1 (6 bases). The clonotype was recovered from a man younger than 35 in good health. The CDR3 protein is CASSVVGGPDGYTF. The CDR3 DNA sequence: TGTGCCAGCAGCGTAGTTGGGGGGCCGGATGGCTACACCTTC.